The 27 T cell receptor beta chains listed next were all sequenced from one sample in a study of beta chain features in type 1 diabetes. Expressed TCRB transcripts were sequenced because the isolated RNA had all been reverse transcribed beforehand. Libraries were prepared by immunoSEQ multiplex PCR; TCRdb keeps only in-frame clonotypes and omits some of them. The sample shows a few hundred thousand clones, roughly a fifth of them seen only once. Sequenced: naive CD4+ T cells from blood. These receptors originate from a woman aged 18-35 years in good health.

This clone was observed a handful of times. The CDR3 DNA reads as TGTGCCAGCAGCTGGGAGGAAGGGGAGACCCAGTACTTC. It specifies CASSWEEGETQYF. The chain joins TRBV5-4 to TRBJ2-5; maybe TRBD2 (6 bases). V dropped 3 bases and J dropped 5 bases, with 11 bases sitting between them. The CDR3 totals 13 residues. Germline V gene sequence: CDR1 SGHNT, CDR2 YYREEE (reference sequence).

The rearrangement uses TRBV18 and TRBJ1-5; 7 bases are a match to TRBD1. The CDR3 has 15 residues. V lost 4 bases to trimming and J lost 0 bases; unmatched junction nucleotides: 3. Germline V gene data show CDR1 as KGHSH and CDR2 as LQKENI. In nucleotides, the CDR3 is TGTGCCAGCTCACAGGGACAGCATAGCAATCAGCCCCAGCATTTT. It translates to CASSQGQHSNQPQHF.

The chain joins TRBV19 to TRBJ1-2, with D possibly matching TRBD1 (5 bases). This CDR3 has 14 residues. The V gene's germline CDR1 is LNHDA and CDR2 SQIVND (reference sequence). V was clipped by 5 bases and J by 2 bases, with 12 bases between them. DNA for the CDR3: TGTGCCAGTAGTGGGGCCAGTTTGAACTATGGCTACACCTTC. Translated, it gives CASSGASLNYGYTF.

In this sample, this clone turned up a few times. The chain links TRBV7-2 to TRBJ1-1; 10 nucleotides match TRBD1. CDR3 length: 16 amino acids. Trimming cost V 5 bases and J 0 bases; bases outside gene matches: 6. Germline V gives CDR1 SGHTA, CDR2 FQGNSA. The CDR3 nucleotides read TGTGCCAGCAGCACTCGACAGGGGGCAATGAACACTGAAGCTTTCTTT. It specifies CASSTRQGAMNTEAFF.

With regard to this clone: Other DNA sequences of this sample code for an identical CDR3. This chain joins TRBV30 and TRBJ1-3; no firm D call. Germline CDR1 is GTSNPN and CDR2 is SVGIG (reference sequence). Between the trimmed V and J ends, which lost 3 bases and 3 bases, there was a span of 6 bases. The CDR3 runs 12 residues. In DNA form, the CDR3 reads TGTGCCTGGAGCCCCAGTGGAAACACCATATATTTT. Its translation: CAWSPSGNTIYF.

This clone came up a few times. The CDR3 coding sequence is TGTGCCAGCAGCTCCGGACAGGGAGCCAAAAACATTCAGTACTTC. Amino acids: CASSSGQGAKNIQYF. The V call is TRBV7-2, the J call TRBJ2-4; TRBD1 agrees at 8 bases. V lost 4 bases, J lost 0 bases, and 2 bases stayed unmatched. CDR1 is SGHTA, CDR2 FQGNSA, per germline. The CDR3 totals 15 residues.

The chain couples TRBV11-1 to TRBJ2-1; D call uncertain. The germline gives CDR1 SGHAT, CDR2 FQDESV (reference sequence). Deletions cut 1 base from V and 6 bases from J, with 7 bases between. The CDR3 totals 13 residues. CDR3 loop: CASSLDSFNEQFF. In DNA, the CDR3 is TGTGCCAGCAGCTTAGACTCATTCAATGAGCAGTTCTTC.

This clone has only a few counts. The CDR3 nucleotides are TGTGCCAGCAGCCATCATCACCTGGACAGGGGGCGGGGTACGCAGTATTTT. Translation gives CASSHHHLDRGRGTQYF. The chain uses TRBV4-2 and TRBJ2-3; 11 nucleotides line up with TRBD1. The germline CDR1 and CDR2 sequences are LGHNA and YNFKEQ. This CDR3 spans 17 amino acids. V lost 3 bases to trimming and J lost 8 bases; unmatched junction nucleotides: 13.

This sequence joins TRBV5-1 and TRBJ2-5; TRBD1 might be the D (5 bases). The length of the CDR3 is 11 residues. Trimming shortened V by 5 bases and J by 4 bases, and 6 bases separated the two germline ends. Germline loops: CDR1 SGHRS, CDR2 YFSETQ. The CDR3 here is CASRGLETQYF. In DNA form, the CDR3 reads TGCGCCAGCAGGGGGCTAGAGACCCAGTACTTC.

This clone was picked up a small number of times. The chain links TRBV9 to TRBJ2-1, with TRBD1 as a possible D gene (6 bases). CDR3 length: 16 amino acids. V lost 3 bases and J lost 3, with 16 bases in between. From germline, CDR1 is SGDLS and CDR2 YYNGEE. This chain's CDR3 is CASSASTGKFYNEQFF. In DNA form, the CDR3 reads TGTGCCAGCAGCGCGTCGACAGGCAAATTCTACAATGAGCAGTTCTTC.

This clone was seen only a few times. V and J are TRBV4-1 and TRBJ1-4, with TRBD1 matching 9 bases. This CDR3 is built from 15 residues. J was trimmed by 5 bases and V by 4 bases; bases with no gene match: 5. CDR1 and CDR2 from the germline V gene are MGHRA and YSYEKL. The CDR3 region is CASSPYDRGNEKLFF. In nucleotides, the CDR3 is TGCGCCAGCAGCCCCTACGACAGGGGGAATGAAAAACTGTTTTTT.

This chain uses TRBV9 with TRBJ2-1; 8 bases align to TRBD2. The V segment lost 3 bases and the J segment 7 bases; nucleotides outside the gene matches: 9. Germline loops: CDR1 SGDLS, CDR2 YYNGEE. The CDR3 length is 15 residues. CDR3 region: CASSAGTSGANEQFF. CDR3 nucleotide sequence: TGTGCCAGCAGCGCCGGGACTAGTGGGGCAAATGAGCAGTTCTTC.

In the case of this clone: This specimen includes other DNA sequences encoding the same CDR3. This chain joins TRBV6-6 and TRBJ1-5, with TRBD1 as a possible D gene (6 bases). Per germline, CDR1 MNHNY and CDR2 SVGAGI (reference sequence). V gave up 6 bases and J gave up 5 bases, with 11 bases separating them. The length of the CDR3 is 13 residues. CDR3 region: CASRDRGDQPQHF. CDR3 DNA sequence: TGTGCCAGCAGGGACAGAGGAGATCAGCCCCAGCATTTT.

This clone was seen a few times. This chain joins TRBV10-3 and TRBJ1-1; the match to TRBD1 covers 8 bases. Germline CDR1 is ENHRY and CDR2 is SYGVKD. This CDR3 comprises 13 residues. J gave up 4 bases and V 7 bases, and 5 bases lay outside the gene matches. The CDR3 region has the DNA TGTGCCATCAAGGCGACAGGGGTCACTGAAGCTTTCTTT. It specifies CAIKATGVTEAFF.

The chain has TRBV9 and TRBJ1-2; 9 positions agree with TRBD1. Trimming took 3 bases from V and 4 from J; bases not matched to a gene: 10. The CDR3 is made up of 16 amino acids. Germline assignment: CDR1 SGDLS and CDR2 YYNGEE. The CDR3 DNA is TGTGCCAGCAGCGCTTTAAGGACAGGGGCGACCTATGGCTACACCTTC. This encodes CASSALRTGATYGYTF.

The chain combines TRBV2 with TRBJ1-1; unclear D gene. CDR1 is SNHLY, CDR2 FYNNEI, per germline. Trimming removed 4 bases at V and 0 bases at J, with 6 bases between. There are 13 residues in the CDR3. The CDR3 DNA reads TGTGCCAGCAGTGGAACGGTGAACACTGAAGCTTTCTTT. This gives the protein CASSGTVNTEAFF.

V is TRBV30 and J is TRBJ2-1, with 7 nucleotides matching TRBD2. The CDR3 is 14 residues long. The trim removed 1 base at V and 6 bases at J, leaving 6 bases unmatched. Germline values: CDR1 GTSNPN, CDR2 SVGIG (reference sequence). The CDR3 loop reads CAWSGGSAGNEQFF. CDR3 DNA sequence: TGTGCCTGGAGTGGCGGGAGTGCGGGCAATGAGCAGTTCTTC.

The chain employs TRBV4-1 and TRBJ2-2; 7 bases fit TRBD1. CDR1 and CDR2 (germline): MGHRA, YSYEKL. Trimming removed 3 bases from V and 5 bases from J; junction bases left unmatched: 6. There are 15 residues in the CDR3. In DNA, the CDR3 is TGCGCCAGCAGCCAGCGAGACAGGGCAACCGGGGAGCTGTTTTTT. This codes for CASSQRDRATGELFF.

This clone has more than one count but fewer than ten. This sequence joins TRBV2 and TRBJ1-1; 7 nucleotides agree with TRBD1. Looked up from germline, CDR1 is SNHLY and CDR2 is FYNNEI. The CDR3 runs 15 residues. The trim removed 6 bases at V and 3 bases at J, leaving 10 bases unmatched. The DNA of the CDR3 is TGTGCCAGCAGCGCCGACAGGGAGGCTCACACTGAAGCTTTCTTT. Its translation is CASSADREAHTEAFF.

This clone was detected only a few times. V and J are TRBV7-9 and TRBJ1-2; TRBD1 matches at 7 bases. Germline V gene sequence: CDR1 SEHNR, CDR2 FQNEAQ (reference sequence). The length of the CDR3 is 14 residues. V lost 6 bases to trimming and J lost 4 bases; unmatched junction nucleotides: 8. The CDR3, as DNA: TGTGCCAGCAGTTTACAGGGGTCCCCCTATGGCTACACCTTC. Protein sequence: CASSLQGSPYGYTF.

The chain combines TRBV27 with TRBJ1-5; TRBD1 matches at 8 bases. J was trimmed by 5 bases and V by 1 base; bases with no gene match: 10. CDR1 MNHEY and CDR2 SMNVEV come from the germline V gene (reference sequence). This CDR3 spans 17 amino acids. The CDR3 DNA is TGTGCCAGCAGTTTATACTTCGATACAGGGGGTCATCAGCCCCAGCATTTT. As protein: CASSLYFDTGGHQPQHF.

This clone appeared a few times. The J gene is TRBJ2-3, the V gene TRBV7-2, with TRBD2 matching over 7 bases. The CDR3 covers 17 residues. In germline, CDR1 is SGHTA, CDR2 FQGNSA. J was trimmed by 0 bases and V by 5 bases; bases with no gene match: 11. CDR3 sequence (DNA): TGTGCCAGCAGCCCGGGGGGAGGGGCGCCTAGCACAGATACGCAGTATTTT. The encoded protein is CASSPGGGAPSTDTQYF.

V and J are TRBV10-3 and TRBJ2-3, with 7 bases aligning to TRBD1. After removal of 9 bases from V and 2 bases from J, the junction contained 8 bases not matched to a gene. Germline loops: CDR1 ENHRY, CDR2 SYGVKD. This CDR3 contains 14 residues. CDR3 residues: CAITRDRNTDTQYF. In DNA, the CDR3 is TGTGCCATTACCCGGGACAGAAACACAGATACGCAGTATTTT.

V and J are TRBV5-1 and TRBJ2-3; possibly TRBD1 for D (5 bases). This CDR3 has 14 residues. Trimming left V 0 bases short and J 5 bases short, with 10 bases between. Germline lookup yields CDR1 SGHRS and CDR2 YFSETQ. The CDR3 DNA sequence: TGCGCCAGCAGCTTGGTAGGGGTCGGAGATACGCAGTATTTT. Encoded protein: CASSLVGVGDTQYF.

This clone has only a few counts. CDR3 amino acids: CSVGGPGELFF. CDR3 nucleotide sequence: TGCAGCGTGGGGGGACCCGGGGAGCTGTTTTTT. The chain has TRBV29-1 and TRBJ2-2; D may be TRBD2 (6 bases). The CDR3 length is 11 residues. V was clipped by 6 bases and J by 6 bases, with 8 bases between them. Germline assignment: CDR1 SQVTM and CDR2 ANQGSEA.

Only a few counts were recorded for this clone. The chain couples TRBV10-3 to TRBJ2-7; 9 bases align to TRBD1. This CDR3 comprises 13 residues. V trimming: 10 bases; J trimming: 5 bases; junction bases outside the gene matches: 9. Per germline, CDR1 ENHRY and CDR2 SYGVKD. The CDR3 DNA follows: TGTGCCACCTCCGGGACAGGGAATCACGAGCAGTACTTC. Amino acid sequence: CATSGTGNHEQYF.

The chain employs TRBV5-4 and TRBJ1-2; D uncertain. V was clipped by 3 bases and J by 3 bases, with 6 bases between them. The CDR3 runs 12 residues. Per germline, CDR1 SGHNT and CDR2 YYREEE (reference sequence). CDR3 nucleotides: TGTGCCAGCAGCTCCGGAGACTATGGCTACACCTTC. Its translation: CASSSGDYGYTF. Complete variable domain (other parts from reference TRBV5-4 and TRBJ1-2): ETGVTQSPTHLIKTRGQQVTLRCSSQSGHNTVSWYQQALGQGPQFIFQYYREEENGRGNFPPRFSGLQFPNYSSELNVNALELDDSALYLCASSSGDYGYTFGSGTRLTVV.